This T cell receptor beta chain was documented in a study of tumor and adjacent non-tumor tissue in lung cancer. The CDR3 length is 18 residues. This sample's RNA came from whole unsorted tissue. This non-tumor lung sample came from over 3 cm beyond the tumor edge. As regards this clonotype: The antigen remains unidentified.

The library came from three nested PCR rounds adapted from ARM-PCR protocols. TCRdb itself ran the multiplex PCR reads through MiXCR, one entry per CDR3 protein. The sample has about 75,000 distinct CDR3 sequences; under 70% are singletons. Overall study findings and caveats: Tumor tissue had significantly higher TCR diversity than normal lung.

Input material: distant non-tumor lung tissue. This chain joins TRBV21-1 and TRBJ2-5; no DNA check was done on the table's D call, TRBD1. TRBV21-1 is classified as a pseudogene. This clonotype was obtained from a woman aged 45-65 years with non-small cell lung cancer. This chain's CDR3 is CASSKKRGGAGIGETQYF. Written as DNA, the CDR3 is TGTGCCAGCAGCAAAAAACGGGGGGGGGCAGGGATCGGGGAGACCCAGTACTTC.